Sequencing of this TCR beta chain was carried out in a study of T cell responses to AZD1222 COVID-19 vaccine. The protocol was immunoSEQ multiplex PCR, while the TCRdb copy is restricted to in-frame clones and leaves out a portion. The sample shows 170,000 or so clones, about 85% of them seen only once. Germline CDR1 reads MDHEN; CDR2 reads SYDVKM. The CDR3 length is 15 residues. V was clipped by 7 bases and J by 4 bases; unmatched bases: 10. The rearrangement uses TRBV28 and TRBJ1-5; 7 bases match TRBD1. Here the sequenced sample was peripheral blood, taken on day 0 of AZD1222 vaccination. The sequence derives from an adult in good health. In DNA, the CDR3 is TGTGCCAGCACCCCAAGACAGGGCTGGAATCAGCCCCAGCATTTT. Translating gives CASTPRQGWNQPQHF.